One sample yielded the 30 T cell receptor beta chains listed below, sequenced in a study of CD8 T cells in Susac syndrome. cDNA came from about 0.5 to 1 ug RNA primed by random hexamers. Each CDR3 protein gets one entry after TCRdb re-called the immunoSEQ multiplex PCR reads with MiXCR. The sample yields a few hundred thousand distinct CDR3 sequences, around 90% seen once. Material for sequencing was CD8+ T cells from PBMCs. These receptors came from a human donor with multiple sclerosis.

The chain carries TRBV5-4 and TRBJ2-7, with a weak D call TRBD1 (5 bases). The V end lost 1 base, the J end lost 4 bases, and 6 bases lay between the germline ends. From germline, CDR1 is SGHNT and CDR2 YYREEE (reference sequence). The CDR3 totals 12 residues. This chain's CDR3 is CASSLKGYEQYF. The CDR3 nucleotides are TGTGCCAGCAGCTTGAAGGGGTACGAGCAGTACTTC.

The chain is built from TRBV27 and TRBJ2-7; tentatively, D is TRBD2 (5 bases). This CDR3 has 15 amino acids. Between the trimmed V and J ends, which lost 3 bases and 1 base, there was a span of 13 bases. CDR1 and CDR2 (germline): MNHEY, SMNVEV (reference sequence). CDR3 loop: CASSFASPGSYEQYF. The CDR3 DNA is TGTGCCAGCAGTTTCGCATCGCCGGGGTCCTACGAGCAGTACTTC.

The chain couples TRBV27 to TRBJ2-7; D may be TRBD1 (5 bases). V lost 2 bases and J 5 bases, leaving 7 bases between the germline ends. This CDR3 has 12 amino acids. Looked up from germline, CDR1 is MNHEY and CDR2 is SMNVEV (reference sequence). CDR3 nucleotide sequence: TGTGCCAGCAGTTTACAGGGTAACGAGCAGTACTTC. Residues: CASSLQGNEQYF.

This clonotype was detected only a few times. The J gene is TRBJ1-1, the V gene TRBV19; D is undetermined. With 3 bases removed from V and 4 bases from J, the gap between germline ends came to 3 bases. Germline V gene lookup returns CDR1 LNHDA and CDR2 SQIVND (reference sequence). The CDR3 sequence is 11 residues long. CDR3 coding DNA: TGTGCCAGTAGTATGGGCACTGAAGCTTTCTTT. Amino acid sequence: CASSMGTEAFF.

On this clonotype itself: At one of its ends the junction is not consistent with the germline gene, which may arise from a read error. The rearrangement links TRBV7-9 to TRBJ2-1; TRBD1 or TRBD2 may be the D gene (5 bases each). Per germline, CDR1 SEHNR and CDR2 FQNEAQ (reference sequence). The CDR3 has 14 amino acids. DNA of the CDR3: TGTGCCAGCAGCCCCCGGGACCCCTACCATGAGCAGTTCTTC. Its protein product is CASSPRDPYHEQFF.

The genes are TRBV3-1 and TRBJ1-2; D ambiguous. The V end lost 0 bases, the J end lost 5 bases, and 22 bases lay between the germline ends. The CDR3 runs 18 residues. Germline CDR1 and CDR2: LGHDT and YNNKEL (reference sequence). The CDR3 reads CASSQDRGAYPDAYGYTF. CDR3 DNA sequence: TGTGCCAGCAGCCAAGATCGCGGCGCCTATCCCGATGCGTATGGCTACACCTTC.

This clonotype was counted a single time. One end of the junction fails to match germline, which may point to a read error. The chain couples TRBV6-4 to TRBJ2-7; D perhaps matches TRBD1 (5 bases). This CDR3 has 11 amino acids. Per the germline V gene, CDR1 is MRHNA and CDR2 is SNTAGT. The CDR3 DNA sequence: TGTGCCAGCAGTGACGGGGCCGAGAAGTACTTC. Residues: CASSDGAEKYF.

This sequence joins TRBV9 and TRBJ2-3, with 9 bases identical to TRBD2. Germline V gives CDR1 SGDLS, CDR2 YYNGEE. V lost 3 bases and J lost 1; bases outside the gene matches: 3. CDR3 length equals 15 residues. DNA of the CDR3: TGTGCCAGCAGCGCGACTAGCGGTCGCACAGATACGCAGTATTTT. This encodes CASSATSGRTDTQYF.

The genes are TRBV5-6 and TRBJ1-1; weak D call: TRBD1 (5 bases). V lost 3 bases and J 2 bases, leaving 8 bases between the germline ends. In germline, CDR1 is SGHDT, CDR2 YYEEEE. This CDR3 is 13 amino acids long. The DNA of the CDR3 is TGTGCCAGCAGCTGGGACGGTAACACTGAAGCTTTCTTT. This translates into CASSWDGNTEAFF.

The chain uses TRBV30 and TRBJ2-7; tentatively, D is TRBD1 (5 bases). CDR1 and CDR2 from the germline V gene are GTSNPN and SVGIG (reference sequence). The V end was cut by 3 bases, the J end by 2 bases, with 17 bases between. CDR3 length: 15 amino acids. The chain's CDR3 is CAWSPRGRETYEQYF. As DNA, the CDR3 is TGTGCCTGGAGCCCTAGGGGCAGGGAAACCTACGAGCAGTACTTC.

For the CDR3, the DNA is TGCAGCGTTCCCAGGGGGAACACTGAAGCTTTCTTT. It is translated as CSVPRGNTEAFF. This chain connects TRBV29-1 to TRBJ1-1, with D possibly matching TRBD1 (6 bases). CDR3 length: 12 residues. The germline V and J ends were trimmed by 5 bases and 1 base, with 8 bases remaining between them. CDR1 is SQVTM and CDR2 is ANQGSEA in the germline V gene.

Here the CDR3 reads CASSSYANIQGSRAGELFF. CDR3 bases: TGTGCCAGCAGCTCCTACGCCAACATACAGGGCTCGCGAGCCGGGGAGCTGTTTTTT. V usage is TRBV7-9 and J usage is TRBJ2-2; a possible D gene is TRBD1 (6 bases). The germline V gene encodes CDR1 SEHNR and CDR2 FQNEAQ (reference sequence). There are 19 residues in the CDR3. V lost 4 bases to trimming and J lost 6 bases, with 27 bases between them.

This sequence joins TRBV20-1 and TRBJ2-1; no clear D gene. Germline CDR1 and CDR2: DFQATT and SNEGSKA (reference sequence). V shed 6 bases and J shed 0 bases, with 15 bases lying between them. The CDR3 runs 15 residues. This chain's CDR3 is CSAHGPMGSYNEQFF. The CDR3 nucleotides read TGCAGTGCCCACGGGCCTATGGGCTCCTACAATGAGCAGTTCTTC.

The rearrangement joins TRBV7-9 to TRBJ1-1; D gene ambiguous. Germline V CDR1 and CDR2: SEHNR, FQNEAQ (reference sequence). This CDR3 is 15 amino acids long. The V gene lost 5 bases and the J gene lost 7 bases, with 20 bases spanning the gap. The CDR3 here is CASSPSFLREIEAFF. In DNA, the CDR3 is TGTGCCAGCAGCCCGTCGTTCTTGCGGGAAATTGAAGCTTTCTTT.

The chain employs TRBV5-1 and TRBJ2-1; D gene unclear. The germline CDR1 and CDR2 sequences are SGHRS and YFSETQ. The V gene lost 0 bases and the J gene lost 3 bases, with 7 bases spanning the gap. This CDR3 is built from 14 residues. The DNA for the CDR3 is TGCGCCAGCAGCTTGGTCGGAAGCTACAATGAGCAGTTCTTC. The encoded protein is CASSLVGSYNEQFF.

The rearrangement joins TRBV11-2 to TRBJ2-4; tentatively, D is TRBD2 (5 bases). Germline V CDR1 and CDR2: SGHAT, FQNNGV. This CDR3 contains 17 residues. Between the trimmed V and J ends, which lost 4 bases and 1 base, there was a span of 17 bases. CDR3 nucleotides: TGTGCCAGCAGCTATATCACCCCTCGCGGGGCCAAAAACATTCAGTACTTC. Residues: CASSYITPRGAKNIQYF.

The gene calls are TRBV4-3 and TRBJ2-7; D call uncertain. The germline CDR1 and CDR2 sequences are LGHNA and YSLEER. V gave up 0 bases and J gave up 2 bases, with 8 bases separating them. The CDR3 covers 14 residues. The DNA for the CDR3 is TGCGCCAGCAGCCAAGAACGGCTGGCCTACGAGCAGTACTTC. This sequence encodes CASSQERLAYEQYF.

The chain carries TRBV2 and TRBJ2-6; D is possibly TRBD1 (5 bases). Per the germline V gene, CDR1 is SNHLY and CDR2 is FYNNEI. The CDR3 has 16 amino acids. V gave up 3 bases and J gave up 0 bases, with 9 bases separating them. CDR3 in amino acids: CASSDDSPSGANVLTF. The CDR3 DNA reads TGTGCCAGCAGTGACGACAGCCCCTCTGGGGCCAACGTCCTGACTTTC.

The chain recombines TRBV7-3 with TRBJ2-3; the D is unclear. CDR3 length: 13 amino acids. Germline CDR1 and CDR2: SGHTA and FQGTGA. V was cut by 3 bases and J by 2 bases, with 6 bases left in between. CDR3 in DNA: TGTGCCAGCAGCTTCGCCCTCACAGATACGCAGTATTTT. Translation gives CASSFALTDTQYF.

The chain carries TRBV10-2 and TRBJ2-5; 7 nucleotides match TRBD1. CDR1 is WSHSY and CDR2 is SAAADI in the germline V gene. V lost 2 bases and J lost 5; bases outside the gene matches: 5. This CDR3 region has 14 residues. Here the CDR3 reads CASSERTGRETQYF. The CDR3 DNA sequence: TGCGCCAGCAGTGAGAGGACAGGCAGGGAGACCCAGTACTTC.

This chain joins TRBV11-2 and TRBJ2-1; 8 bases align to TRBD1. CDR1 SGHAT and CDR2 FQNNGV come from the germline V gene. V lost 8 bases, J lost 2 bases, and 14 bases stayed unmatched. The CDR3 loop spans 17 amino acids. Written as DNA, the CDR3 is TGTGCCAGCGCCGGGACAGGACGTGTGACGACCTACAATGAGCAGTTCTTC. This sequence encodes CASAGTGRVTTYNEQFF. Drawing the rest from reference TRBV11-2 and TRBJ2-1, the complete variable domain is EAGVAQSPRYKIIEKRQSVAFWCNPISGHATLYWYQQILGQGPKLLIQFQNNGVVDDSQLPKDRFSAERLKGVDSTLKIQPAKLEDSAVYLCASAGTGRVTTYNEQFFGPGTRLTVL.

The chain couples TRBV6-6 to TRBJ2-7; 11 bases fit TRBD1. There are 15 residues in the CDR3. Germline CDR1 is MNHNY and CDR2 is SVGAGI (reference sequence). V was clipped by 4 bases and J by 9 bases; unmatched bases: 11. This CDR3 reads CASSSGQGVAGGQYF. The CDR3 DNA reads as TGTGCCAGCAGTTCGGGACAGGGGGTAGCCGGTGGGCAGTACTTC.

The J gene is TRBJ1-1, the V gene TRBV4-2; D is ambiguous. With 7 bases removed from V and 2 bases from J, the gap between germline ends came to 8 bases. Germline CDR1 LGHNA, CDR2 YNFKEQ. The length of the CDR3 is 12 residues. CDR3 nucleotide sequence: TGTGCCAGCAAATGGAGTAACACTGAAGCTTTCTTT. This codes for CASKWSNTEAFF.

The rearrangement links TRBV6-2 or TRBV6-3 to TRBJ2-3; 8 nucleotides line up with TRBD2. CDR1 and CDR2 from the germline V gene are MNHEY and SVGEGT. The CDR3 has 16 amino acids. The trim removed 5 bases at V and 0 bases at J, leaving 7 bases unmatched. This CDR3 is CASSLASGPSTDTQYF. The DNA for the CDR3 is TGTGCCAGCAGTCTCGCTAGCGGGCCAAGCACAGATACGCAGTATTTT.

The V call is TRBV5-6, the J call TRBJ2-6, with no clear D. The V and J ends lost 3 bases and 4 bases respectively, with 11 bases between them. CDR3 length equals 15 residues. Per germline, CDR1 SGHDT and CDR2 YYEEEE. CDR3: CASSWGSLGANVLTF. The CDR3 nucleotides read TGTGCCAGCAGCTGGGGAAGTCTGGGGGCCAACGTCCTGACTTTC.

The chain joins TRBV9 to TRBJ2-7; no reliable D call. V dropped 4 bases and J dropped 0 bases, with 8 bases sitting between them. Per the germline V gene, CDR1 is SGDLS and CDR2 is YYNGEE. The CDR3 has 13 amino acids. The CDR3 sequence: CASSPPHSYEQYF. The CDR3 DNA reads TGTGCCAGCAGCCCCCCGCACTCCTACGAGCAGTACTTC. Looking up the rest from reference TRBV9 and TRBJ2-7 gives the full variable domain: DSGVTQTPKHLITATGQRVTLRCSPRSGDLSVYWYQQSLDQGLQFLIQYYNGEERAKGNILERFSAQQFPDLHSELNLSSLELGDSALYFCASSPPHSYEQYFGPGTRLTVT.

The chain recombines TRBV3-1 with TRBJ2-5, with no clear D. This CDR3 has 14 residues. From germline, CDR1 is LGHDT and CDR2 YNNKEL (reference sequence). Deletions cut 6 bases from V and 4 bases from J, with 15 bases between. DNA for the CDR3: TGTGCCAGCAGTCTAACTGACGGCCGAGAGACCCAGTACTTC. This gives the protein CASSLTDGRETQYF.

This chain connects TRBV20-1 to TRBJ2-7; 8 nucleotides line up with TRBD2. V lost 1 base and J lost 2; bases outside the gene matches: 4. The CDR3 is 14 residues long. Germline V gene sequence: CDR1 DFQATT, CDR2 SNEGSKA (reference sequence). The CDR3 here is CSARASGSAYEQYF. For the CDR3, the DNA is TGCAGTGCTAGAGCTAGCGGGTCAGCCTACGAGCAGTACTTC.

The chain combines TRBV5-1 with TRBJ2-7; unclear D gene. This CDR3 contains 14 residues. CDR1 is SGHRS and CDR2 is YFSETQ in the germline V gene. With 5 bases removed from V and 5 bases from J, the gap between germline ends came to 17 bases. The CDR3 DNA sequence: TGCGCCAGCAGTCGAGTGGGGAAAGCCCACGAGCAGTACTTC. Amino acid sequence: CASSRVGKAHEQYF.

The chain combines TRBV10-3 with TRBJ1-2, with TRBD1 matching over 8 bases. With V trimmed by 7 bases and J by 6 bases, 13 bases remained unmatched. The CDR3 totals 15 residues. Germline CDR1 reads ENHRY; CDR2 reads SYGVKD. The CDR3 region is CAITGRTGRSNGYTF. Written as DNA, the CDR3 is TGTGCCATCACGGGCCGGACAGGGAGGAGTAATGGCTACACCTTC.